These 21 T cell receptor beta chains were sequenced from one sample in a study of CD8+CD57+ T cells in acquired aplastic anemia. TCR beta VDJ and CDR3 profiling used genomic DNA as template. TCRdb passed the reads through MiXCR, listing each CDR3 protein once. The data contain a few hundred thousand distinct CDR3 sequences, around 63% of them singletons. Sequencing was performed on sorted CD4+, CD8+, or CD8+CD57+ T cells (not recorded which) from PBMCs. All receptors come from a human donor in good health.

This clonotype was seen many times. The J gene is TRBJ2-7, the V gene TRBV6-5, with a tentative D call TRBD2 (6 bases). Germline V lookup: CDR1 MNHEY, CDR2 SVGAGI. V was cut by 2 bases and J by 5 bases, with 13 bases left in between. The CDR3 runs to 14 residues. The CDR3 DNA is TGTGCCAGCAGTTACAAGGGAGGAGGCCACGAGCAGTACTTC. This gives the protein CASSYKGGGHEQYF.

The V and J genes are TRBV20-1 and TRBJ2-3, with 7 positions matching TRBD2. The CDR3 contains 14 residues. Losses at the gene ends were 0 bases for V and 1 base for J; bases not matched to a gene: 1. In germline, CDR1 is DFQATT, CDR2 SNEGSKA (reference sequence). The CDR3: CSARDRGGTDTQYF. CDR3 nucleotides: TGCAGTGCTAGAGATCGGGGGGGCACAGATACGCAGTATTTT.

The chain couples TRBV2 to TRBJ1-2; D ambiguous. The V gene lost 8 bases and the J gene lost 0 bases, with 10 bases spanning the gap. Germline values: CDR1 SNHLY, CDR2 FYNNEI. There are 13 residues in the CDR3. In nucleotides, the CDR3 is TGTGCCAGCCGGGCCAGTTCTAACTATGGCTACACCTTC. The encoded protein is CASRASSNYGYTF.

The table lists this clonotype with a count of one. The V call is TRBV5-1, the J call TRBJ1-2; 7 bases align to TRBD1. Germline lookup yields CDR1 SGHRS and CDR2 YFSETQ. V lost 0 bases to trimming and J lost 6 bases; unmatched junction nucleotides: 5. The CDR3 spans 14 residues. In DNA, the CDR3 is TGCGCCAGCAGCTTGGCCCAGGGGGAGGATGGCTACACCTTC. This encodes CASSLAQGEDGYTF.

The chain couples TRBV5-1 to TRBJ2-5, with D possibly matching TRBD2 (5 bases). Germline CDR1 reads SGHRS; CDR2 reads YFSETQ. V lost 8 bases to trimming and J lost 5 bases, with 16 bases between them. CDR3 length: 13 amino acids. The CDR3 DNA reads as TGCGCCAGTTATTCGGGGTCGGGTGAGACCCAGTACTTC. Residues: CASYSGSGETQYF.

The CDR3 DNA reads as TGCGCCAGCAGTGAGTCGTCTTGGGAGAACACTGAAGCTTTCTTT. It is translated as CASSESSWENTEAFF. The V and J genes are TRBV10-1 and TRBJ1-1; no clear D gene. Trimming took 0 bases from V and 1 from J, leaving 9 bases between them. This CDR3 has 15 amino acids. Germline V gene lookup returns CDR1 WNHNN and CDR2 SYGVQD (reference sequence).

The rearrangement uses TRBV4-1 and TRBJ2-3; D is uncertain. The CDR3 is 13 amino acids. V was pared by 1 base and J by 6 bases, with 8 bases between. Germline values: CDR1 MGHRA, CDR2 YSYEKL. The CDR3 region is CASSQALRDTQYF. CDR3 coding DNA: TGCGCCAGCAGCCAAGCCTTGAGGGATACGCAGTATTTT.

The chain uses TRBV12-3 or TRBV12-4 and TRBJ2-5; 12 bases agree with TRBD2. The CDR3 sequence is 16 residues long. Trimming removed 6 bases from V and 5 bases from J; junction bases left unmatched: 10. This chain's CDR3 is CASSLPSGGAEETQYF. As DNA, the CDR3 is TGTGCCAGCAGCTTACCTAGCGGGGGGGCCGAGGAGACCCAGTACTTC.

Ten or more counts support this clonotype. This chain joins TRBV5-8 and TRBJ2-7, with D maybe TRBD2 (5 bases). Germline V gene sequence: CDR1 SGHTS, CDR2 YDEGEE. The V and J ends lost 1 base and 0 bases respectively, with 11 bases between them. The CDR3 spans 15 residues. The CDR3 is CASSLLSGSSYEQYF. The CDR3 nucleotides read TGTGCCAGCAGCTTGTTGAGCGGTTCCTCCTACGAGCAGTACTTC.

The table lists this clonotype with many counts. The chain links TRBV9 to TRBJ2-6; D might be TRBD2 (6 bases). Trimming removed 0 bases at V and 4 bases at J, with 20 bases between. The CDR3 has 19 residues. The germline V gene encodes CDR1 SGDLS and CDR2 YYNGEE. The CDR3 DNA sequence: TGTGCCAGCAGCGTAGAAGCTTCCGGGGGATCGGCCGGGGCCAACGTCCTGACTTTC. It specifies CASSVEASGGSAGANVLTF.

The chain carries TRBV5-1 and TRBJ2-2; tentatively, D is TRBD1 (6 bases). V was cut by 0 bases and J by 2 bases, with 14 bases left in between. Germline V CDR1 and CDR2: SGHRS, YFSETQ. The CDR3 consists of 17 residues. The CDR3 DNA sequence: TGCGCCAGCAGCTTGGGGGGACACGGGATTAACACCGGGGAGCTGTTTTTT. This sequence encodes CASSLGGHGINTGELFF. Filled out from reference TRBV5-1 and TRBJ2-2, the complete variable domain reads KAGVTQTPRYLIKTRGQQVTLSCSPISGHRSVSWYQQTPGQGLQFLFEYFSETQRNKGNFPGRFSGRQFSNSRSEMNVSTLELGDSALYLCASSLGGHGINTGELFFGEGSRLTVL.

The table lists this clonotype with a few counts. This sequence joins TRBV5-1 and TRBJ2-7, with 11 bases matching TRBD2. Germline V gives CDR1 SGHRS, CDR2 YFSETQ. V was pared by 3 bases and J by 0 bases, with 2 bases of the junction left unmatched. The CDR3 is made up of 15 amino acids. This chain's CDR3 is CASSSGLAVSYEQYF. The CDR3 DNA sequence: TGCGCCAGCAGCTCGGGACTAGCGGTCTCCTACGAGCAGTACTTC.

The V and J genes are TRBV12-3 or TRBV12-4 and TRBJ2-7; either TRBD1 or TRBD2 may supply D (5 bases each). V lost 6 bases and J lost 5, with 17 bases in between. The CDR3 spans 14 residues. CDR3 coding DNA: TGTGCCAGCAGCCAAGATCCCGGGACCCACGAGCAGTACTTC. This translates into CASSQDPGTHEQYF.

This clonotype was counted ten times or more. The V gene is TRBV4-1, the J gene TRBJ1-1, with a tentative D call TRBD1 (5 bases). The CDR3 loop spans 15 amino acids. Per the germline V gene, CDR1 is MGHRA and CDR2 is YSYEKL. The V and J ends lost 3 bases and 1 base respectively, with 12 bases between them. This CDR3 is CASSHHRGQNTEAFF. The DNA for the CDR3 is TGCGCCAGCAGCCATCATAGGGGTCAGAACACTGAAGCTTTCTTT.

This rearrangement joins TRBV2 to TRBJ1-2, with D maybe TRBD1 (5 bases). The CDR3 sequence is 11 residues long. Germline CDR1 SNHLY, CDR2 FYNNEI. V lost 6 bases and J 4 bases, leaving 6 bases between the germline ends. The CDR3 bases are TGTGCCAGCAGCCAGGGCTATGGCTACACCTTC. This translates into CASSQGYGYTF.

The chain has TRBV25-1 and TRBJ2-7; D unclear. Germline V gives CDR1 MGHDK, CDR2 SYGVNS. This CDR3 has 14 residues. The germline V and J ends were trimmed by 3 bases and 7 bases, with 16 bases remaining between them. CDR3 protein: CASSDPRRAQEQYF. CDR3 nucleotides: TGTGCCAGCAGTGACCCAAGAAGGGCACAAGAGCAGTACTTC.

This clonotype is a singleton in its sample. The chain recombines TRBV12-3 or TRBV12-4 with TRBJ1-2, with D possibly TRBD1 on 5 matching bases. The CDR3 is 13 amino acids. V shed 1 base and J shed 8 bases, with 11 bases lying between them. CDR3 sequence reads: CASSLGRVVGYTF. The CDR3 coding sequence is TGTGCCAGCAGTTTAGGCAGGGTGGTGGGCTACACCTTC.

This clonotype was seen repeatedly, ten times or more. The DNA of the CDR3 is TGTGCCAGCAGCTTTAGTGTCGGCAATGAGCAGTTCTTC. Protein sequence: CASSFSVGNEQFF. The chain combines TRBV11-3 with TRBJ2-1; D call uncertain. This CDR3 is built from 13 residues. The V and J ends lost 3 bases and 6 bases respectively, with 9 bases between them. Germline V CDR1 and CDR2: SGHNT, YENEEA.

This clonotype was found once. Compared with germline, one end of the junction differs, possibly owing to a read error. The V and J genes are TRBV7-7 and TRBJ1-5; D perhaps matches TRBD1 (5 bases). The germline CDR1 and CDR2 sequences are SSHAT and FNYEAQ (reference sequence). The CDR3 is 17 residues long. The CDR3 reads CASSLGRGEGKNQPQHF. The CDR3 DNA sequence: TGTGCTAGCAGCTTAGGGAGGGGAGAGGGGAAAAATCAGCCCCAGCATTTT.

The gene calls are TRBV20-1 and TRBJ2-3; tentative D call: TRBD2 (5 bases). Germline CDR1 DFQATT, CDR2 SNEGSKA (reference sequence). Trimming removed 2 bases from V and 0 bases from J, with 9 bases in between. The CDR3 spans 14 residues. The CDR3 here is CSARLATSTDTQYF. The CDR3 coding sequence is TGCAGTGCTAGACTAGCTACTAGCACAGATACGCAGTATTTT.

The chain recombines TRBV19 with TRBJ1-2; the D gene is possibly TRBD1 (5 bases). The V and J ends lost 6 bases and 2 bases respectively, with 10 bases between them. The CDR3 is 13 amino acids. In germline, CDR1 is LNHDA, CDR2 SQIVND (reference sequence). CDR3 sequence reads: CASRWGINYGYTF. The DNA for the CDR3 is TGTGCCAGTAGATGGGGCATAAACTATGGCTACACCTTC.